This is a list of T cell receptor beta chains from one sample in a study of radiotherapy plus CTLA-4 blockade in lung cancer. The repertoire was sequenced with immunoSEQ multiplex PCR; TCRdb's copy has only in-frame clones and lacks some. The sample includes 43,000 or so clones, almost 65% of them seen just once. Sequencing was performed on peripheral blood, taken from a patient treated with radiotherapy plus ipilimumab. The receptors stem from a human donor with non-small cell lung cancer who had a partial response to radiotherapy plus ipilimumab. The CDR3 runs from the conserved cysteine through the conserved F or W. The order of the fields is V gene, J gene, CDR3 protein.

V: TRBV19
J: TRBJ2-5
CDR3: CASRKTGGRETQYF

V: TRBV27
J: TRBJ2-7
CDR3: CASSPSSGGLTYEQYF

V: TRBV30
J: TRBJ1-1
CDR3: CAWSGTGGVNTEAFF

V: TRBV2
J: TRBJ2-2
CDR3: CASRWAGGLSGGRKNTGELFF

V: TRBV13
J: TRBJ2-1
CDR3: CASSQGAGPSYNEQFF

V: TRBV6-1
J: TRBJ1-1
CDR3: CASSFDRVQAFF

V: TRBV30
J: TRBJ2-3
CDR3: CAWSPGWGTDTQYF

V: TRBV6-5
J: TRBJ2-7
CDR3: CASSRTSISYEQYF

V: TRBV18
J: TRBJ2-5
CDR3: CASSPRPPGETQYF

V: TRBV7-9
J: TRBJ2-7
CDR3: CASSLVSGLGAYEQYF

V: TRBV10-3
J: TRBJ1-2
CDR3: CAISDRANYGYTF